Below, 30 T cell receptor beta chains from the same sample are listed, as sequenced in a study of blood T cells in healthy people across ages. For the second PCR, which ran for roughly 7 to 11 cycles, a sample-barcoded 5' primer and a J-beta primer mix were used. TCRdb called the 5' RACE reads again in MiXCR, with one record for every CDR3 protein. Among roughly 680,000 distinct CDR3 sequences, 20% to 25% were seen once, and the ten largest hold about 3.6%. Specimen: blood. The receptors here all came from a man between 65 and 85 years old in good health.

The genes are TRBV6-1 and TRBJ1-3, with D tentatively TRBD1 (6 bases). Germline CDR1 and CDR2: MNHNS and SASEGT. Trimming pared 2 bases from V and 4 bases from J, leaving 12 bases between. The CDR3 is 15 amino acids. The CDR3 DNA follows: TGTGCCAGCAGTGAACGGTCGACAGGCGGAAACACCATATATTTT. It specifies CASSERSTGGNTIYF.

This clonotype was recorded a few times. The V and J genes are TRBV7-9 and TRBJ2-5; TRBD1 is a possible D gene (5 bases). The CDR3 covers 14 residues. The V end lost 2 bases, the J end lost 0 bases, and 7 bases lay between the germline ends. The germline V gene encodes CDR1 SEHNR and CDR2 FQNEAQ (reference sequence). In DNA, the CDR3 is TGTGCCAGCAGCTTAAGCAGGGACCAAGAGACCCAGTACTTC. It yields the protein CASSLSRDQETQYF.

This clonotype has more than one count but fewer than ten. The gene calls are TRBV12-3 or TRBV12-4 and TRBJ2-3; 9 bases map to TRBD1. After removal of 6 bases from V and 6 bases from J, the junction contained 10 bases not matched to a gene. The CDR3 is made up of 15 amino acids. The CDR3 DNA follows: TGTGCCAGCAGGCCCGGGGGACAGGGCTGGGATACGCAGTATTTT. Amino acids: CASRPGGQGWDTQYF.

The J gene is TRBJ2-5, the V gene TRBV4-1; D unclear. The tail of the sequence fits TRBJ2-1 better, so the J call may be wrong. The CDR3 extends over 14 amino acids. Germline-derived CDR1 and CDR2 are MGHRA and YSYEKL. CDR3 region: CASSQDFPSAEQFF. The CDR3 nucleotides are TGCGCCAGCAGCCAAGATTTTCCCAGCGCAGAGCAGTTCTTC.

V is TRBV5-1 and J is TRBJ2-1, with a tentative D call TRBD1 (6 bases). With 0 bases removed from V and 4 bases from J, the gap between germline ends came to 8 bases. The CDR3 length is 14 residues. Germline CDR1 and CDR2: SGHRS and YFSETQ. The chain's CDR3 is CASSLGDIYNEQFF. CDR3 nucleotide sequence: TGCGCCAGCAGCTTGGGGGACATATACAATGAGCAGTTCTTC.

At least ten counts were recorded for this clonotype. J is TRBJ2-1 and V is TRBV18; 8 nucleotides line up with TRBD2. With V trimmed by 8 bases and J by 6 bases, 9 bases remained unmatched. The CDR3 is made up of 14 amino acids. The germline V gene has CDR1 KGHSH and CDR2 LQKENI. CDR3 region: CASKKTGTSNEQFF. DNA of the CDR3: TGTGCCAGCAAAAAAACCGGGACTAGCAATGAGCAGTTCTTC.

The chain couples TRBV20-1 to TRBJ2-3; no clear D. CDR1 is DFQATT, CDR2 SNEGSKA, per germline (reference sequence). The ends were cut back, 6 bases at V and 6 bases at J, with 19 bases in the middle. The CDR3 contains 14 residues. DNA of the CDR3: TGCAGTGCATACTCTAGTTTAAAGGCGGATACGCAGTATTTT. It yields the protein CSAYSSLKADTQYF.

The rearrangement links TRBV28 to TRBJ1-2; D is ambiguous. Per the germline V gene, CDR1 is MDHEN and CDR2 is SYDVKM. The CDR3 runs 12 residues. Trimming removed 1 base from V and 4 bases from J, with 4 bases in between. The CDR3 loop is CASSLSVYGYTF. Here the CDR3 DNA reads TGTGCCAGCAGTTTATCCGTCTATGGCTACACCTTC.

The J gene is TRBJ1-1, the V gene TRBV24-1; TRBD1 might be the D (6 bases). The germline V gene has CDR1 KGHDR and CDR2 SFDVKD. The CDR3 totals 15 residues. Trimming removed 1 base at V and 5 bases at J, with 13 bases between. CDR3 in DNA: TGTGCCACCAGTGATTTTTGGGGGCGGTGGACTGAAGCTTTCTTT. It yields the protein CATSDFWGRWTEAFF.

This clonotype was picked up a small number of times. This chain uses TRBV7-9 with TRBJ2-7, with 12 bases aligning to TRBD2. The CDR3 is made up of 14 amino acids. With 5 bases clipped from V and 4 bases from J, the junction kept 3 bases outside the gene matches. Germline V CDR1 and CDR2: SEHNR, FQNEAQ (reference sequence). For the CDR3, the DNA is TGTGCCAGCAGCCTAACTAGCGGGAGGTACGAGCAGTACTTC. Protein product: CASSLTSGRYEQYF.

This clonotype appeared many times. The chain couples TRBV20-1 to TRBJ2-5; the D is unclear. Germline loops: CDR1 DFQATT, CDR2 SNEGSKA (reference sequence). The CDR3 spans 11 residues. The V and J ends lost 3 bases and 1 base respectively, with 3 bases between them. The CDR3 nucleotides are TGCAGTGCTAGGACCCAAGAGACCCAGTACTTC. Its translation is CSARTQETQYF.

The chain has TRBV3-1 and TRBJ2-2, with D perhaps TRBD2 (6 bases). The CDR3 contains 14 residues. Trimming took 5 bases from V and 6 from J, leaving 13 bases between them. Per the germline V gene, CDR1 is LGHDT and CDR2 is YNNKEL (reference sequence). CDR3 in DNA: TGTGCCAGCAGCAACACGGCGGGATCCGGGGAGCTGTTTTTT. The encoded protein is CASSNTAGSGELFF.

This clonotype showed up just a few times. The V and J genes are TRBV5-1 and TRBJ2-1; D perhaps matches TRBD2 (5 bases). Germline V gene lookup returns CDR1 SGHRS and CDR2 YFSETQ. V was cut by 2 bases and J by 6 bases, with 12 bases left in between. The CDR3 is 14 residues long. The CDR3 nucleotides read TGCGCCAGCAGCTTCGGCGGGCCGGGCAATGAGCAGTTCTTC. This codes for CASSFGGPGNEQFF.

In its sample, this clonotype was seen a few times. V is TRBV2 and J is TRBJ2-1; possible D gene TRBD2, 6 bases. The CDR3 extends over 12 amino acids. Per germline, CDR1 SNHLY and CDR2 FYNNEI. Trimming stripped 8 bases from V and 6 bases from J, with 11 bases between. CDR3: CASGRQTNEQFF. The CDR3, as DNA: TGTGCCAGCGGGAGGCAAACCAATGAGCAGTTCTTC.

This clonotype was picked up a small number of times. The chain is built from TRBV29-1 and TRBJ1-2; D is possibly TRBD1 (5 bases). Deletions cut 3 bases from V and 3 bases from J, with 8 bases between. This CDR3 is 12 amino acids long. The germline V gene has CDR1 SQVTM and CDR2 ANQGSEA. CDR3 in DNA: TGCAGCGTTGAGGAGGGGTACTATGGCTACACCTTC. Translating it yields CSVEEGYYGYTF.

Regarding this clonotype: Compared with germline, one end of the junction differs, possibly owing to a read error. The chain has TRBV4-1 and TRBJ2-7; 7 bases match TRBD1. Germline V gene lookup returns CDR1 MGHRA and CDR2 YSYEKL. This CDR3 is built from 15 residues. The chain's CDR3 is CASSLTGTVSYEQCF. In DNA form, the CDR3 reads TGCGCCAGCAGCCTTACCGGGACAGTGTCCTACGAGCAGTGCTTC.

V and J are TRBV7-2 and TRBJ2-7; D gene ambiguous. Germline V gene sequence: CDR1 SGHTA, CDR2 FQGNSA. The length of the CDR3 is 15 residues. V shed 3 bases and J shed 2 bases, with 14 bases lying between them. This CDR3 reads CASSLGGVPTYEQYF. The DNA for the CDR3 is TGTGCCAGCAGCTTGGGTGGGGTACCAACCTACGAGCAGTACTTC.

The rearrangement links TRBV5-1 to TRBJ2-3, with D perhaps TRBD2 (5 bases). V was trimmed by 0 bases and J by 5 bases, leaving 13 bases between them. CDR1 and CDR2 (germline): SGHRS, YFSETQ. The CDR3 totals 15 residues. This chain's CDR3 is CASSLANSGGDTQYF. CDR3 sequence (DNA): TGCGCCAGCAGCTTGGCCAATTCCGGAGGAGATACGCAGTATTTT.

The chain uses TRBV20-1 and TRBJ2-3; 7 bases line up with TRBD1. Germline CDR1 reads DFQATT; CDR2 reads SNEGSKA (reference sequence). The CDR3 is 14 amino acids. With 6 bases clipped from V and 0 bases from J, the junction kept 6 bases outside the gene matches. The CDR3: CSALTGPSTDTQYF. The CDR3 DNA reads TGCAGTGCGTTGACAGGGCCTAGCACAGATACGCAGTATTTT.

This clonotype was seen a single time. The rearrangement links TRBV5-1 to TRBJ2-3; D gene unclear. Germline-derived CDR1 and CDR2 are SGHRS and YFSETQ. Trimming pared 0 bases from V and 6 bases from J, leaving 11 bases between. The CDR3 is made up of 14 amino acids. CDR3 DNA: TGCGCCAGCAGCTTGGCTCGGGTAGCCGATACGCAGTATTTT. It encodes CASSLARVADTQYF. Complete variable domain (other parts from reference TRBV5-1 and TRBJ2-3): KAGVTQTPRYLIKTRGQQVTLSCSPISGHRSVSWYQQTPGQGLQFLFEYFSETQRNKGNFPGRFSGRQFSNSRSEMNVSTLELGDSALYLCASSLARVADTQYFGPGTRLTVL.

CDR3 in amino acids: CASSLGGRRNIQYF. The CDR3 DNA is TGTGCCAGCAGTTTAGGGGGACGCAGAAACATTCAGTACTTC. The V gene is TRBV12-3 or TRBV12-4, the J gene TRBJ2-4; D is tentatively TRBD1 or TRBD2 (5 bases each). The CDR3 is made up of 14 amino acids. V was pared by 1 base and J by 6 bases, with 10 bases between.

CDR3: CASSSGLPDTQYF. CDR3 in DNA: TGTGCCAGCAGCTCGGGACTACCAGATACGCAGTATTTT. The J gene is TRBJ2-3, the V gene TRBV7-9; TRBD2 aligns across 7 bases. This CDR3 region has 13 residues. Germline lookup yields CDR1 SEHNR and CDR2 FQNEAQ (reference sequence). V was clipped by 4 bases and J by 4 bases; unmatched bases: 2.

The chain links TRBV20-1 to TRBJ2-2, with TRBD2 matching 11 bases. CDR1 DFQATT and CDR2 SNEGSKA come from the germline V gene (reference sequence). With 1 base clipped from V and 4 bases from J, the junction kept 5 bases outside the gene matches. This CDR3 is 16 amino acids long. The chain's CDR3 is CSARVGLAGGTGELFF. DNA of the CDR3: TGCAGTGCTAGAGTGGGGCTAGCGGGAGGCACCGGGGAGCTGTTTTTT.

This chain joins TRBV5-4 and TRBJ1-2; D unclear. Germline V gene data show CDR1 as SGHNT and CDR2 as YYREEE (reference sequence). The CDR3 consists of 13 residues. The ends were cut back, 0 bases at V and 6 bases at J, with 9 bases in the middle. This CDR3 reads CASSLAAGDGYTF. CDR3 DNA: TGTGCCAGCAGCTTGGCAGCCGGGGATGGCTACACCTTC. Drawing the rest from reference TRBV5-4 and TRBJ1-2, the complete variable domain is ETGVTQSPTHLIKTRGQQVTLRCSSQSGHNTVSWYQQALGQGPQFIFQYYREEENGRGNFPPRFSGLQFPNYSSELNVNALELDDSALYLCASSLAAGDGYTFGSGTRLTVV.

The table lists this clonotype with many counts. This chain joins TRBV29-1 and TRBJ2-1; D not certain. Germline V gene sequence: CDR1 SQVTM, CDR2 ANQGSEA. The CDR3 sequence is 11 residues long. Between the trimmed V and J ends, which lost 4 bases and 9 bases, there was a span of 10 bases. DNA of the CDR3: TGCAGCGTTGGAGACTCGAGTGAGCAGTTCTTC. Encoded protein: CSVGDSSEQFF.

The rearrangement uses TRBV5-1 and TRBJ2-1; 7 nucleotides agree with TRBD1. The J call is doubtful: the DNA matches TRBJ2-7 better. The CDR3 totals 15 residues. Germline V gene lookup returns CDR1 SGHRS and CDR2 YFSETQ. The CDR3 DNA follows: TGCGCCAGCAGCCAGGGGACAGATATCTCCTACGAGCAGTACTTC. Protein product: CASSQGTDISYEQYF.

A few counts support this clonotype. This sequence joins TRBV9 and TRBJ2-7; D unresolved. The CDR3 totals 14 residues. Trimming removed 4 bases from V and 3 bases from J, with 14 bases in between. CDR1 and CDR2 from the germline V gene are SGDLS and YYNGEE. In DNA form, the CDR3 reads TGTGCCAGCAGCCCTCCTGGGCAGGACTACGAGCAGTACTTC. This sequence encodes CASSPPGQDYEQYF.

CDR3 protein: CASSLSTGLNTGELFF. The CDR3 region has the DNA TGTGCCAGCAGTTTATCGACAGGTCTCAACACCGGGGAGCTGTTTTTT. The gene calls are TRBV27 and TRBJ2-2; tentative D call: TRBD1 (6 bases). The CDR3 contains 16 residues. The germline V gene has CDR1 MNHEY and CDR2 SMNVEV (reference sequence). The V end lost 0 bases, the J end lost 2 bases, and 10 bases lay between the germline ends.

The chain employs TRBV7-8 and TRBJ2-2; the D gene is possibly TRBD1 (6 bases). This CDR3 has 16 amino acids. Germline values: CDR1 SGHVS, CDR2 FQNEAQ. V was clipped by 5 bases and J by 4 bases, with 17 bases between them. In DNA, the CDR3 is TGTGCCAGCAGCAAGGAGAACAGGGAGATCACCGGGGAGCTGTTTTTT. Its translation is CASSKENREITGELFF. Together with reference TRBV7-8 and TRBJ2-2, the CDR3 gives the full variable domain: GAGVSQSPRYKVAKRGQDVALRCDPISGHVSLFWYQQALGQGPEFLTYFQNEAQLDKSGLPSDRFFAERPEGSVSTLKIQRTQQEDSAVYLCASSKENREITGELFFGEGSRLTVL.

The rearrangement joins TRBV12-3 or TRBV12-4 to TRBJ2-1, with 10 nucleotides matching TRBD2. This CDR3 region has 17 residues. Trimming cost V 6 bases and J 7 bases; bases outside gene matches: 15. The CDR3 DNA reads as TGTGCCAGCAGCATGGGAGCGGGAGGGCCGGAGGATAATGAGCAGTTCTTC. This encodes CASSMGAGGPEDNEQFF.